This entry is about one T cell receptor (beta chain). Its antigen is currently unknown. This specimen belongs to a study of tumor-infiltrating lymphocytes in localized non-small cell lung cancer. Across the study: The cohort mixed smokers and never-smokers, several histologies, and some post-neoadjuvant-chemotherapy samples.

General study findings and limits: No T-cell fraction difference was seen between IM1 and IM2 tumors.

Using immunoSEQ multiplex PCR, the repertoire was profiled, and TCRdb retains in-frame clones only, with some absent. The table lists some 15,000 clones, more than 75% of them singletons. This receptor was taken from a human donor with non-small cell lung cancer. The sequencing sample was made of uninvolved lung tissue not adjacent to the tumor.

This CDR3 reads CASSLDQTTDTQYF. For the CDR3, the DNA is TGTGCCAGCAGCTTGGACCAAACCACAGATACGCAGTATTTT. The chain recombines TRBV5-8 with TRBJ2-3; D is uncertain. V lost 0 bases and J 2 bases, leaving 7 bases between the germline ends. The germline V gene encodes CDR1 SGHTS and CDR2 YDEGEE. CDR3 length: 14 residues.